This is a list of T cell receptor beta chains from one sample in a study of blood T cell repertoires in COVID-19. TCRdb's table, derived via immunoSEQ multiplex PCR, lists solely in-frame clones and lacks some. The sample yields about 59,000 clones, 81% seen once. Material: peripheral blood. The receptors were sampled from a woman of 80 years or more with active or convalescent COVID-19. CDR3s include the opening cysteine and the closing phenylalanine or tryptophan. D genes are given only for firm matches. Clone size is given for some rows only: seen once, a few or many times, or a class if the clone is expanded.

d_call j_call clone_size v_call cdr3_aa cdr3_nt
. TRBJ2-5 . TRBV3-1/TRBV3-2 CASSQRDSQETQYF TGTGCCAGCAGCCAGCGGGACAGTCAAGAGACCCAGTACTTC
TRBD1 TRBJ1-3 . TRBV29-1 CSVGDRGAGNTIYF TGCAGCGTTGGCGACAGGGGCGCTGGAAACACCATATATTTT
TRBD1 TRBJ2-2 . TRBV7-3 CASSLSLTGGRLFF TGTGCCAGCAGCTTATCTTTGACAGGGGGAAGACTGTTTTTT
. TRBJ1-5 . TRBV4-3 CASSQDRGGYQPQHF TGCGCCAGCAGCCAAGATAGGGGGGGATATCAGCCCCAGCATTTT
. TRBJ1-2 . TRBV28 CASSPGGVRAETPYGYTF TGTGCCAGCAGTCCCGGGGGGGTCAGGGCCGAGACCCCTTATGGCTACACCTTC
TRBD1 TRBJ2-3 . TRBV3-1/TRBV3-2 CASRAGTGWADTQYF TGTGCCAGCAGGGCCGGGACAGGGTGGGCGGATACGCAGTATTTT
TRBD1 TRBJ1-2 . TRBV24-1 CATSDPTGGGGYTF TGTGCCACCAGTGACCCAACAGGGGGAGGAGGCTACACCTTC
TRBD1 TRBJ1-1 . TRBV5-4 CASSRGQLNTEAFF TGTGCCAGCAGCAGGGGACAGCTGAACACTGAAGCTTTCTTT
. TRBJ2-4 . TRBV7-2 CASSLDRALAKNIQYF TGTGCCAGCAGCTTAGACAGGGCACTAGCCAAAAACATTCAGTACTTC
. TRBJ2-1 . TRBV18 CASSAINGDTEQFF TGTGCCAGCTCGGCCATAAACGGGGACACGGAGCAGTTCTTC
TRBD1 TRBJ1-4 few TRBV7-2 CASSLQTGGNEKLFF TGTGCCAGCAGCTTGCAGACAGGGGGTAATGAAAAACTGTTTTTT
. TRBJ2-5 . TRBV5-4 CASSAVGDQETQYF TGTGCCAGCAGCGCCGTCGGGGATCAAGAGACCCAGTACTTC
. TRBJ2-6 . TRBV5-8 CASSLGQVSGANVLTF TGTGCCAGCAGCTTGGGACAAGTCTCTGGGGCCAACGTCCTGACTTTC
. TRBJ1-3 . TRBV9 CASSVVADPGNTIYF TGTGCCAGCAGCGTAGTAGCGGATCCTGGAAACACCATATATTTT
TRBD1 TRBJ1-4 few TRBV4-2 CASSRGTGGNEKLFF TGTGCCAGCAGCCGGGGGACAGGGGGTAATGAAAAACTGTTTTTT
. TRBJ1-6 . TRBV5-5 CASSLVWQGLNNSPLHF TGTGCCAGCAGCTTGGTTTGGCAGGGACTTAATAATTCACCCCTCCACTTT
. TRBJ2-7 few TRBV27 CASSTGRRSYEQYF TGTGCCAGCAGTACAGGACGGAGATCCTACGAGCAGTACTTC
. TRBJ2-1 once TRBV5-1 CASSLSEAGNEQFF TGCGCCAGCAGCCTTTCAGAGGCGGGCAATGAGCAGTTCTTC
TRBD1 TRBJ1-1 . TRBV10-3 CAISDDRGNTEAFF TGTGCCATCAGTGATGACAGGGGGAACACTGAAGCTTTCTTT
TRBD1 TRBJ1-2 . TRBV3-1/TRBV3-2 CASNPTGERGYGYTF TGTGCCAGCAACCCAACAGGGGAGAGGGGCTATGGCTACACCTTC
. TRBJ1-2 . TRBV9 CASSVAWGHYGYTF TGTGCCAGCAGCGTAGCGTGGGGCCACTATGGCTACACCTTC
. TRBJ1-1 . TRBV7-8 CASSYLNTEAFF TGTGCCAGCAGTTATTTGAACACTGAAGCTTTCTTT
. TRBJ2-5 . TRBV9 CASSPFRDTLYGTQYF TGTGCCAGCAGCCCATTTAGGGACACCCTCTATGGGACCCAGTACTTC
TRBD2 TRBJ2-7 . TRBV6-2/TRBV6-3 CASSYLLAGGYEQYF TGTGCCAGCAGTTACTTACTAGCGGGGGGCTACGAGCAGTACTTC